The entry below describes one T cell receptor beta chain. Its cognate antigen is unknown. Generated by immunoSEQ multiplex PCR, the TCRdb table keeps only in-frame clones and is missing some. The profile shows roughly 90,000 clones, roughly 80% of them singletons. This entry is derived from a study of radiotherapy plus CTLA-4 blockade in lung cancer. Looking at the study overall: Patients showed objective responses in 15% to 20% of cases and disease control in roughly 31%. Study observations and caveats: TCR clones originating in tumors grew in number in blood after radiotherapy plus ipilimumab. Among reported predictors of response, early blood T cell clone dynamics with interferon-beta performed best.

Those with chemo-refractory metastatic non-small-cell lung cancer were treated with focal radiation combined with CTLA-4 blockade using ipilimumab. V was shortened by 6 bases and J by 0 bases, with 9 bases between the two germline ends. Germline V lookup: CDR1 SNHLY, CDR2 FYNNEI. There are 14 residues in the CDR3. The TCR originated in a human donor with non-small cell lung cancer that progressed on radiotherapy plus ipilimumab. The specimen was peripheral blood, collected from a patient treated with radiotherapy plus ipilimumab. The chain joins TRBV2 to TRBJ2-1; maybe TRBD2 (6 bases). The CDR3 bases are TGTGCCAGCAGACGACTAGTCTCCTACAATGAGCAGTTCTTC. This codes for CASRRLVSYNEQFF.